Listed below are T cell receptor beta chains from one sample, sequenced in a study of response to subunit inactivated influenza vaccine. One entry per CDR3 protein, called by TCRdb with MiXCR from the RT-PCR reads. The repertoire has about 540,000 distinct CDR3 sequences, around 21% of them found once; the top ten carry 2.5% to 3%. These data were also filed under a second study, of T cells expressing NK-cell markers.

The input for sequencing was CD4+ T cells sorted from PBMCs, taken roughly 12 days after vaccination. The receptor set was obtained from a man aged 45-65 years who received an inactivated influenza vaccine. Each CDR3 is given with its conserved first and last residue. D genes are given only for firm matches. Clone size is not always given. Where it is, it says once, few, many or a class for expanded clones.

TRBJ1-4,few,TRBD1,TRBV2,TGTGCCAGCAGTCCTGTTACAGGGGGCGAGGTAGAAAAACTGTTTTTT,CASSPVTGGEVEKLFF
TRBJ2-1,-,TRBD2,TRBV7-3,TGTGCCAGCAGCCGAGGACTAGCTGTAGGGAACAATGAGCAGTTCTTC,CASSRGLAVGNNEQFF
TRBJ1-5,-,-,TRBV25-1,TGTGCCAGCAGTGCCGACAGGACCGGTCAGCCCCAGCATTTT,CASSADRTGQPQHF
TRBJ2-7,-,-,TRBV6-2/TRBV6-3,TGTGCCAGCAGTTACCGGCCGATGGGGGGCTACGAGCAGTACTTC,CASSYRPMGGYEQYF
TRBJ2-1,-,-,TRBV12-3/TRBV12-4,TGTGCCAGCAGTTTTTCGGGGCAAATCGACTCAATCAATGAGCAGTTCTTC,CASSFSGQIDSINEQFF
TRBJ2-1,-,-,TRBV6-1,TGTGCCAGCAGAGGTGCCTCGGGCGTCAATGAGCAGTTCTTC,CASRGASGVNEQFF
TRBJ1-4,few,TRBD1,TRBV14,TGTGCCAGCAGCCGACTAGGCAGGGGGAATGAAAAACTGTTTTTT,CASSRLGRGNEKLFF
TRBJ2-1,-,TRBD2,TRBV20-1,TGCAGTGCTAGAAAGGCGGGGGGAACGGGCTACAATGAGCAGTTCTTC,CSARKAGGTGYNEQFF
TRBJ2-7,-,TRBD1,TRBV20-1,TGCAGTGCTAGACTAACGACAGGGGGGAAAAACACCCGAGCCTACGAGCAGTACTTC,CSARLTTGGKNTRAYEQYF
TRBJ2-7,once,TRBD1,TRBV7-2,TGTGCCAGCAGCGGAAGGGACAGGCCCCACGAGCAGTACTTC,CASSGRDRPHEQYF
TRBJ2-1,-,TRBD2,TRBV12-3/TRBV12-4,TGTGCCAGCAGTTTAGAGGCTAGCGGGGGTCATGAGCAGTTCTTC,CASSLEASGGHEQFF
TRBJ1-5,many,TRBD1,TRBV20-1,TGCAGTGCTATATCCCGGGACAGGGGGATGAGGGGCAATCAGCCCCAGCATTTT,CSAISRDRGMRGNQPQHF
TRBJ2-7,-,-,TRBV20-1,TGCAGTGCTGGGGGGGCAGGGACTACCTACGAGCAGTACTTC,CSAGGAGTTYEQYF
TRBJ1-6,-,-,TRBV20-1,TGCAGTGCTAGAGGACCCAGGGGAAGTTCACCCCTCCACTTT,CSARGPRGSSPLHF
TRBJ1-2,-,-,TRBV7-8,TGTGCCAGCAGCCTGGACGGCCCTAACTATGGCTACACCTTC,CASSLDGPNYGYTF
TRBJ2-2,few,-,TRBV5-1,TGCGCCAGCAGAAAATCCACCGGGGAGCTGTTTTTT,CASRKSTGELFF
TRBJ2-7,-,-,TRBV5-1,TGCGCCAGCAGCTTGGCCTCTAACAGGGACGAGCAGTACTTC,CASSLASNRDEQYF
TRBJ2-5,-,-,TRBV15,TGTGCCACCAGCAGAGATAAACCGTCGTCAGAGACCCAGTACTTC,CATSRDKPSSETQYF
TRBJ1-5,-,-,TRBV19,TGTGCCAGTAGTCGGGCAGACCTAACTAGCAATCAGCCCCAGCATTTT,CASSRADLTSNQPQHF
TRBJ2-7,once,-,TRBV11-2,TGTGCCAGCAGCTTTGTACGGGGAGGCTACGAGCAGTACTTC,CASSFVRGGYEQYF
TRBJ1-2,once,TRBD1,TRBV6-5,TGTGCCAGCAGTTACTCGCAGGGGGCCACGGCTGGCTACACCTTC,CASSYSQGATAGYTF
TRBJ1-5,few,-,TRBV12-3/TRBV12-4,TGTGCCAGCAGTTTAGGGGACAATCAGCCCCAGCATTTT,CASSLGDNQPQHF
TRBJ2-3,-,-,TRBV20-1,TGCAGTGCGAGTAGAGATACGCAGTATTTT,CSASRDTQYF
TRBJ1-5,-,-,TRBV7-2,TGTGCCAGCAGCTTACGCGGTGATAGCGATCAGCCCCAGCATTTT,CASSLRGDSDQPQHF
TRBJ2-1,many,TRBD2,TRBV5-1,TGTGCCAGCAGTTCTAGCGGGAGCTCCTACAATGAGCAGTTCTTC,CASSSSGSSYNEQFF
TRBJ1-5,-,-,TRBV18,TGTGCCAGCTCTCCCCAGACAATCTATAGCAATCAGCCCCAGCATTTT,CASSPQTIYSNQPQHF
TRBJ2-7,-,-,TRBV10-3,TGTGCCATCAGTGAGTCCGACCGTCTCGAACGCGAGCAGTACTTC,CAISESDRLEREQYF
TRBJ2-7,-,TRBD2,TRBV28,TGTGCCAGCAGAACTAGCGTATCCTACGAGCAGTACTTC,CASRTSVSYEQYF
TRBJ2-5,-,TRBD1,TRBV5-4,TGTGCCAGCAGCCTCCGGGACAGCCTCCAAGAGACCCAGTACTTC,CASSLRDSLQETQYF